The rows below give T cell receptor beta chains drawn from one sample of a study of blood T cell repertoires in COVID-19. Generated by immunoSEQ multiplex PCR, the TCRdb table keeps only in-frame clones and is missing some. Of 45,000 to 55,000 clones listed, 85% to 90% are singletons. The sequenced material came from peripheral blood. The receptors shown here come from a human donor in a cohort sampled during active COVID-19. Both conserved end residues are part of each CDR3.

TRBJ2-7 TRBV29-1 CSATGTSGRNDEQYF
TRBJ1-1 TRBV5-5 CASSPNAPDEAFF
TRBJ1-6 TRBV18 CASSPQGAESPLHF
TRBJ2-5 TRBV19 CASSRGTNQETQYF
TRBJ2-1 TRBV5-1 CASSLDPSGGYNEQFF
TRBJ2-5 TRBV6-5 CASSRDRVTRETQYF
TRBJ1-5 TRBV6-5 CASSQGRGNQPQHF
TRBJ2-7 TRBV6-5 CASRGQGGYEQYF
TRBJ1-6 TRBV12-5 CASGSGQGANSPLHF
TRBJ2-2 TRBV19 CASIKRQGANTGELFF
TRBJ2-7 TRBV23-1 CASNTRGHEGYEQYF
TRBJ2-5 TRBV5-4 CATKGTVGETQYF
TRBJ2-5 TRBV18 CASSPGLDEKTQYF